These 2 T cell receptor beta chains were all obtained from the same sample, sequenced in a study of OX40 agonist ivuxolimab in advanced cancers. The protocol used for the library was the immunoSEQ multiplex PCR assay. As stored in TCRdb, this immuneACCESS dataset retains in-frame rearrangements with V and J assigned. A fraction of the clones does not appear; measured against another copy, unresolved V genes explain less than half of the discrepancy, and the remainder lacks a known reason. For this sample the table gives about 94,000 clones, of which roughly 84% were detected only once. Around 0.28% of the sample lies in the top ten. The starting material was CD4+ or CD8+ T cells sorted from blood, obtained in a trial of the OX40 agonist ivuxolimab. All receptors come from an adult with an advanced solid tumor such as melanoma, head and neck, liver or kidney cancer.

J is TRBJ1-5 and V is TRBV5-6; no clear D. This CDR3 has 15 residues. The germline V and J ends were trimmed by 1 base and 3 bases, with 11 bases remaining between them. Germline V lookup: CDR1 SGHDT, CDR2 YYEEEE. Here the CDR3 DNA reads TGTGCCAGCAGCTTGTACGTAAACCCCAATCAGCCCCAGCATTTT. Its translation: CASSLYVNPNQPQHF.

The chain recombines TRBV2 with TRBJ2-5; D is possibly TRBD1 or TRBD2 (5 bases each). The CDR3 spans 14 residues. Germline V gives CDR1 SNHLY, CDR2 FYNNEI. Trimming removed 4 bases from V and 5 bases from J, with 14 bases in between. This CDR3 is CASSGQGGGETQYF. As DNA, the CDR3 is TGTGCCAGCAGTGGTCAGGGTGGCGGGGAGACCCAGTACTTC.